The rows below give T cell receptor beta chains drawn from one sample of a study of cytomegalovirus exposure and HLA in healthy donors. The repertoire was sequenced with immunoSEQ multiplex PCR; TCRdb's copy has only in-frame clones and lacks some. The top ten clones hold around 3.6% of a sample with approximately 120,000 clones, around 82% of them seen once. Sequencing was done on a sample of PBMCs. The source of these receptors is a middle-aged man in good health and CMV-seronegative. Both conserved end residues are part of each CDR3. D genes are given only for firm matches. A clone size is listed for some rows: how often the clone was seen (once, few, many), or a class if it is expanded.

TRBV4-1	NA	TRBJ2-2	NA	13	CASSHQYTGELFF	TGCGCCAGCAGTCATCAGTACACCGGGGAGCTGTTTTTT
TRBV7-2	NA	TRBJ1-6	NA	12	CASSSDNSPLHF	TGTGCCAGCAGCTCAGATAACTCACCCCTCCACTTT
TRBV10-3	NA	TRBJ1-5	TRBD1	16	CAISEASGTGEQPQHF	TGTGCCATCAGTGAGGCCTCCGGGACAGGGGAGCAGCCCCAGCATTTT
TRBV19	NA	TRBJ2-3	NA	13	CASSPRQADTQYF	TGTGCCAGTAGCCCCCGACAAGCAGATACGCAGTATTTT
TRBV25-1	NA	TRBJ1-2	NA	14	CASSEFTGLYGYTF	TGTGCCAGCAGTGAATTTACAGGGTTATATGGCTACACCTTC
TRBV19	NA	TRBJ1-4	TRBD1	19	CASSISRDRGHSTNEKLFF	TGTGCCAGTAGTATATCCCGGGACAGGGGGCACTCAACTAATGAAAAACTGTTTTTT
TRBV5-5	NA	TRBJ2-7	NA	13	CASSPSISYEQYF	TGTGCCAGCAGCCCATCAATTTCCTACGAGCAGTACTTC
TRBV19	few	TRBJ2-7	NA	15	CASSSLPGASVEQYF	TGTGCCAGTAGCTCCCTCCCAGGGGCCTCTGTCGAGCAGTACTTC
TRBV2	NA	TRBJ1-1	NA	16	CASSEALQTVNTEAFF	TGTGCCAGCAGTGAAGCGCTTCAGACTGTGAACACTGAAGCTTTCTTT
TRBV7-8	once	TRBJ1-5	NA	14	CASSFGQINQPQHF	TGTGCCAGCAGCTTCGGACAGATCAATCAGCCCCAGCATTTT
TRBV7-6	NA	TRBJ2-2	TRBD1	16	CASSPSGTANTGELFF	TGTGCCAGCAGCCCCTCGGGGACAGCGAACACCGGGGAGCTGTTTTTT
TRBV10-3	NA	TRBJ2-2	NA	15	CAISERGADTGELFF	TGTGCCATCAGTGAGCGGGGGGCTGACACCGGGGAGCTGTTTTTT
TRBV7-2	NA	TRBJ1-2	NA	13	CASSLGGARGYTF	TGTGCCAGCAGCTTGGGAGGGGCAAGGGGCTACACCTTC
TRBV2	NA	TRBJ1-5	NA	13	CASSTGSNQPQHF	TGTGCCAGCAGCACGGGGAGCAATCAGCCCCAGCATTTT
TRBV6-4	NA	TRBJ1-2	NA	13	CASSEEQGFGYTF	TGTGCCAGCAGTGAGGAACAGGGATTCGGCTACACCTTC
TRBV5-4	NA	TRBJ2-3	TRBD2	15	CASSLSGGNTDTQYF	TGTGCCAGCAGCCTGAGCGGGGGGAACACAGATACGCAGTATTTT
TRBV5-5	NA	TRBJ1-5	NA	16	CASSSTTGRGGEPQHF	TGTGCCAGCAGCTCAACCACAGGGAGAGGAGGAGAGCCCCAGCATTTT
TRBV7-9	NA	TRBJ2-1	TRBD2	15	CASSPPSGGAREQFF	TGTGCCAGCAGCCCGCCCAGCGGGGGGGCAAGGGAGCAGTTCTTC
TRBV11-3	NA	TRBJ2-1	NA	16	CASSHGGGLTTGEQFF	TGTGCCAGCAGCCACGGAGGGGGACTAACTACAGGTGAGCAGTTCTTC
TRBV5-6	NA	TRBJ2-3	TRBD2	15	CASSWSGGAEDTQYF	TGTGCCAGCAGCTGGAGCGGGGGGGCCGAAGATACGCAGTATTTT
TRBV27	NA	TRBJ2-7	NA	13	CASSLAWPSEQYF	TGTGCCAGCAGTTTAGCTTGGCCATCTGAGCAGTACTTC
TRBV4-3	NA	TRBJ2-4	NA	15	CASSQDYRQTDSQYF	TGCGCCAGCAGCCAAGATTATCGACAGACCGATAGTCAGTACTTC
TRBV5-6	NA	TRBJ2-7	NA	16	CASSLRSFRGSYEQYF	TGTGCCAGCAGCTTGAGGTCGTTTCGGGGCTCCTACGAGCAGTACTTC
TRBV11-2	NA	TRBJ2-7	NA	12	CASSSRIYEQYF	TGTGCCAGCAGCTCTAGGATATACGAGCAGTACTTC
TRBV6-5	NA	TRBJ1-1	TRBD1	13	CASRGQENTEAFF	TGTGCCAGCAGAGGACAGGAGAACACTGAAGCTTTCTTT
TRBV29-1	once	TRBJ1-2	TRBD1	13	CSFEGQGARGYTF	TGCAGCTTCGAGGGACAGGGGGCGCGGGGCTACACCTTC
TRBV7-2	NA	TRBJ2-2	NA	16	CASSPLRVRGTGELFF	TGTGCCAGCAGCCCCCTACGGGTGCGGGGCACCGGGGAGCTGTTTTTT
TRBV28	NA	TRBJ2-1	TRBD2	15	CASSRLGLAGGEQFF	TGTGCCAGCAGTAGATTAGGACTAGCGGGGGGTGAGCAGTTCTTC
TRBV7-2	NA	TRBJ1-4	NA	14	CASTRGSLSEKLFF	TGTGCCAGCACCAGGGGTTCTTTGAGTGAAAAACTGTTTTTT
TRBV5-1	NA	TRBJ1-3	TRBD1	15	CASRSQGANGNTIYF	TGCGCCAGCAGATCCCAGGGGGCGAACGGAAACACCATATATTTT
TRBV2	NA	TRBJ1-1	NA	10	CASSEAGAFF	TGTGCCAGCAGTGAGGCGGGAGCTTTCTTT
TRBV7-2	NA	TRBJ2-7	NA	13	CASSVPTTYEQYF	TGTGCCAGCAGCGTCCCCACAACGTACGAGCAGTACTTC
TRBV5-1	NA	TRBJ2-6	NA	15	CASEGVSSGANVLTF	TGCGCCAGCGAGGGGGTGAGCTCTGGGGCCAACGTCCTGACTTTC